This TCR beta chain was sequenced during a study of blood T cell repertoires in COVID-19. As for the study in general: Sources were T cells, B-cell-depleted T cells, or PBMCs; the material itself was cDNA or gDNA.

Clones were sequenced by immunoSEQ multiplex PCR, and TCRdb holds only the in-frame ones, with some missing. In the table there are some 150,000 clones, around nine tenths of which are singletons. The CDR3 consists of 15 residues. The V gene's germline CDR1 is MNHEY and CDR2 SVGAGI. The V and J ends lost 7 bases and 3 bases respectively, with 16 bases between them. Sequences were obtained from peripheral blood. The TCR sequence derives from a woman in her fifties or sixties with acute or convalescent COVID-19. The rearrangement joins TRBV6-5 to TRBJ1-3, with a possible D match to TRBD1 (6 bases). In DNA form, the CDR3 reads TGTGCCAGCACCTTTTCACAGGGTGATGGAAACACCATATATTTT. It is translated as CASTFSQGDGNTIYF.